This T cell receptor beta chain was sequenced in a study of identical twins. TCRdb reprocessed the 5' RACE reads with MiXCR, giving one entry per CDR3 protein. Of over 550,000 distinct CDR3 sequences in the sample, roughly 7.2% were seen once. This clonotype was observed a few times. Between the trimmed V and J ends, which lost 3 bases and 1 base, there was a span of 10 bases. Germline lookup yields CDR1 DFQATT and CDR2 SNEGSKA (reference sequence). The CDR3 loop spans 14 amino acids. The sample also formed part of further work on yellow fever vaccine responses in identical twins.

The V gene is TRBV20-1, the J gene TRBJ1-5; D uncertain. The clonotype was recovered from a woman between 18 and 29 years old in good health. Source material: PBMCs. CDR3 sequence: CSASVSVSNQPQHF. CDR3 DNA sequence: TGCAGTGCTAGCGTAAGTGTGAGCAATCAGCCCCAGCATTTT.